Shown below are 32 T cell receptor beta chains from a single sample sequenced in a study of shared clonotypes between healthy human individuals. Clones were read by immunoSEQ multiplex PCR, and TCRdb kept only the in-frame ones, dropping some. The sample has some 1,400,000 clones; 95% to 97% are singletons. The sequenced sample was naive CD4+ T cells sorted from blood. Subset described: CD45RA+ positively selected. The receptor source for this set is a man aged 30-40 years in good health.

This clone was recorded once. The V call is TRBV5-8, the J call TRBJ2-5; 14 positions match TRBD2. Unmatched junction bases numbered 5, after V lost 6 bases and J lost 7 bases. This CDR3 is 14 amino acids long. Germline V gene sequence: CDR1 SGHTS, CDR2 YDEGEE. The CDR3 DNA sequence: TGTGCCAGCACTTCGGGACTAGCGGGGGTGACCCAGTACTTC. Encoded protein: CASTSGLAGVTQYF.

The chain uses TRBV19 and TRBJ2-1; 9 bases are a match to TRBD1. CDR1 and CDR2 (germline): LNHDA, SQIVND (reference sequence). The CDR3 length is 15 residues. J gave up 5 bases and V 3 bases, and 5 bases lay outside the gene matches. CDR3 sequence: CASSIGTGSNNEQFF. The CDR3 bases are TGTGCCAGTAGTATCGGGACAGGGTCTAACAATGAGCAGTTCTTC.

V is TRBV6-1 and J is TRBJ1-5; possible D gene TRBD1, 5 bases. Between the trimmed V and J ends, which lost 5 bases and 0 bases, there was a span of 11 bases. Germline values: CDR1 MNHNS, CDR2 SASEGT. This CDR3 contains 15 residues. The CDR3, as DNA: TGTGCCAGCAGTTTCGAGAGGGGTAGCAATCAGCCCCAGCATTTT. It encodes CASSFERGSNQPQHF.

In regard to this clone: Distinct nucleotide sequences in the sample also encode this CDR3. The chain uses TRBV18 and TRBJ2-3, with D uncertain. Per the germline V gene, CDR1 is KGHSH and CDR2 is LQKENI. Between the trimmed V and J ends, which lost 5 bases and 3 bases, there was a span of 3 bases. The CDR3 contains 11 residues. This chain's CDR3 is CASSLTDTQYF. The CDR3 region has the DNA TGTGCCAGCTCATTAACAGATACGCAGTATTTT.

The chain uses TRBV2 and TRBJ2-1; D is possibly TRBD1 (6 bases). V gave up 7 bases and J gave up 10 bases, with 23 bases separating them. CDR1 and CDR2 from the germline V gene are SNHLY and FYNNEI. The CDR3 has 15 amino acids. Written as DNA, the CDR3 is TGTGCCAGCACCGGAACAGGGATTAGAGGTTCGGAGCAGTTCTTC. It yields the protein CASTGTGIRGSEQFF.

V gene TRBV9 combines with J gene TRBJ1-2; TRBD1 aligns across 7 bases. The CDR3 is made up of 16 amino acids. Germline V gives CDR1 SGDLS, CDR2 YYNGEE. V trimming: 5 bases; J trimming: 5 bases; junction bases outside the gene matches: 15. The CDR3 is CASSPTPGQAQYGYTF. The CDR3 DNA reads as TGTGCCAGCAGTCCTACCCCCGGACAGGCTCAGTATGGCTACACCTTC.

The J gene is TRBJ2-1, the V gene TRBV7-2; TRBD2 might be the D (7 bases). Germline CDR1 SGHTA, CDR2 FQGNSA. V was pared by 2 bases and J by 4 bases, with 12 bases between. The CDR3 runs to 15 residues. CDR3 coding DNA: TGTGCCAGCAGCTTAAGGGAGGGGGTTTACAATGAGCAGTTCTTC. Protein sequence: CASSLREGVYNEQFF.

V is TRBV4-3 and J is TRBJ2-2, with D possibly TRBD1 on 6 matching bases. The V and J ends lost 4 bases and 5 bases respectively, with 11 bases between them. Germline V gene sequence: CDR1 LGHNA, CDR2 YSLEER. There are 14 residues in the CDR3. CDR3 in amino acids: CASSLMTGTGELFF. The CDR3, as DNA: TGCGCCAGCAGCCTCATGACAGGTACCGGGGAGCTGTTTTTT.

The chain employs TRBV11-2 and TRBJ1-4; 12 bases are a match to TRBD1. The CDR3 contains 16 residues. Looked up from germline, CDR1 is SGHAT and CDR2 is FQNNGV. V shed 1 base and J 8 bases; nucleotides not matched to a gene: 5. The CDR3 spells CASSLAWDRGHEKLFF. In DNA form, the CDR3 reads TGTGCCAGCAGCTTAGCTTGGGACAGGGGGCACGAAAAACTGTTTTTT.

V usage is TRBV4-1 and J usage is TRBJ2-1, with a tentative D call TRBD2 (6 bases). The CDR3 length is 18 residues. V lost 3 bases to trimming and J lost 9 bases, with 27 bases between them. The germline gives CDR1 MGHRA, CDR2 YSYEKL. The CDR3 loop is CASSHTSTVGAGLSEQFF. In DNA form, the CDR3 reads TGCGCCAGCAGCCACACCTCGACCGTGGGCGCGGGATTGTCTGAGCAGTTCTTC.

This clone has just one count. The V call is TRBV7-3, the J call TRBJ2-5, with D possibly matching TRBD1 (6 bases). V shed 6 bases and J shed 3 bases, with 11 bases lying between them. The CDR3 covers 13 residues. Germline CDR1 reads SGHTA; CDR2 reads FQGTGA. The CDR3 nucleotides read TGTGCCAGCAGGTCTACAGGGAAAGAGACCCAGTACTTC. Translated: CASRSTGKETQYF.

V is TRBV5-1 and J is TRBJ2-1; tentative D call: TRBD2 (6 bases). The CDR3 runs 16 residues. Germline CDR1 is SGHRS and CDR2 is YFSETQ. Trimming took off 0 bases at V and 4 bases at J, with 14 bases between the two ends. The CDR3 DNA reads TGCGCCAGCAGCTTGGATCCGGGAGTAGGGTACAATGAGCAGTTCTTC. Translating it yields CASSLDPGVGYNEQFF. The entire variable domain, with the rest obtained from reference TRBV5-1 and TRBJ2-1, is as follows: KAGVTQTPRYLIKTRGQQVTLSCSPISGHRSVSWYQQTPGQGLQFLFEYFSETQRNKGNFPGRFSGRQFSNSRSEMNVSTLELGDSALYLCASSLDPGVGYNEQFFGPGTRLTVL.

The J gene is TRBJ1-2, the V gene TRBV6-6; 7 bases agree with TRBD1. The CDR3 length is 13 residues. CDR1 and CDR2 from the germline V gene are MNHNY and SVGAGI (reference sequence). Unmatched junction bases numbered 6, after V lost 4 bases and J lost 7 bases. The CDR3 spells CASSSTGTSGYTF. CDR3 DNA: TGTGCCAGCAGTTCGACAGGGACCAGTGGCTACACCTTC.

This clone was recorded only once. This chain joins TRBV2 and TRBJ1-5, with D perhaps TRBD1 (5 bases). The germline V gene has CDR1 SNHLY and CDR2 FYNNEI. The CDR3 runs 14 residues. V was pared by 2 bases and J by 7 bases, with 12 bases between. In DNA, the CDR3 is TGTGCCAGCAGTGAACGGACACTAGGGCAGCCCCAGCATTTT. Its translation: CASSERTLGQPQHF.

This sequence joins TRBV5-1 and TRBJ2-3; D is uncertain. Trimming took 4 bases from V and 5 from J, leaving 11 bases between them. This CDR3 is built from 13 residues. The V gene's germline CDR1 is SGHRS and CDR2 YFSETQ. The CDR3 sequence: CASSQNRGDTQYF. Here the CDR3 DNA reads TGCGCCAGCAGCCAGAACCGCGGAGATACGCAGTATTTT.

The V call is TRBV11-2, the J call TRBJ2-1, with D hard to call. The V end lost 3 bases, the J end lost 6 bases, and 12 bases lay between the germline ends. The V gene's germline CDR1 is SGHAT and CDR2 FQNNGV. The CDR3 runs to 14 residues. This CDR3 reads CASSFLTGLNEQFF. Here the CDR3 DNA reads TGTGCCAGCAGCTTCCTGACTGGCCTCAATGAGCAGTTCTTC.

The chain combines TRBV28 with TRBJ1-5; 10 nucleotides align to TRBD1. The germline gives CDR1 MDHEN, CDR2 SYDVKM. The CDR3 runs to 19 residues. Germline trimming cut 7 bases from V and 0 bases from J; bases unmatched to any gene: 15. The CDR3 region is CASTLDRDRGRYSNQPQHF. In nucleotides, the CDR3 is TGTGCCAGCACCCTAGACCGGGACAGGGGACGATATAGCAATCAGCCCCAGCATTTT.

J is TRBJ1-4 and V is TRBV28; TRBD1 agrees at 7 bases. Germline V gene sequence: CDR1 MDHEN, CDR2 SYDVKM. The V and J ends lost 0 bases and 5 bases, in that order; junction bases with no gene match: 3. This CDR3 contains 15 residues. This chain's CDR3 is CASSLWTGKNEKLFF. The CDR3 region has the DNA TGTGCCAGCAGTTTATGGACAGGGAAGAATGAAAAACTGTTTTTT.

This clone appeared once. V usage is TRBV5-4 and J usage is TRBJ2-7, with 9 bases fitting TRBD2. The V gene end was trimmed by 5 bases and the J gene end by 3 bases; junction bases not matched to a gene: 9. CDR1 is SGHNT and CDR2 is YYREEE in the germline V gene (reference sequence). The CDR3 is 15 amino acids. The CDR3 loop reads CASRPGVAGVYEQYF. CDR3 nucleotides: TGTGCCAGCAGACCCGGGGTAGCGGGAGTCTACGAGCAGTACTTC.

The table lists this clone with a count of one. This chain connects TRBV2 to TRBJ1-1, with TRBD1 as a possible D gene (5 bases). CDR1 is SNHLY and CDR2 is FYNNEI in the germline V gene. V lost 4 bases to trimming and J lost 0 bases, with 12 bases between them. This CDR3 has 15 residues. CDR3 in amino acids: CASSAMGLMNTEAFF. As DNA, the CDR3 is TGTGCCAGCAGTGCTATGGGACTGATGAACACTGAAGCTTTCTTT.

Points on this clone: The identical CDR3 is also encoded by other nucleotide sequences in the sample. The chain joins TRBV28 to TRBJ1-2; no clear D. Germline values: CDR1 MDHEN, CDR2 SYDVKM. Trimming removed 8 bases at V and 4 bases at J, with 8 bases between. The length of the CDR3 is 11 residues. The CDR3 here is CASRFGYGYTF. CDR3 sequence (DNA): TGTGCCAGCCGATTCGGCTATGGCTACACCTTC.

The V call is TRBV10-2, the J call TRBJ2-1; D remains ambiguous. V lost 11 bases and J 1 base, leaving 18 bases between the germline ends. This CDR3 has 15 amino acids. Germline V lookup: CDR1 WSHSY, CDR2 SAAADI. Written as DNA, the CDR3 is TGCGCCTCAGCTAAGCAGGAACGGTCCTACAATGAGCAGTTCTTC. It specifies CASAKQERSYNEQFF.

This clone has a single count. The CDR3: CATSRGPGLAGGPSNEQFF. The CDR3 DNA reads as TGTGCCACCAGCAGGGGCCCGGGACTAGCGGGAGGGCCCTCCAATGAGCAGTTCTTC. The chain combines TRBV15 with TRBJ2-1, with 16 positions matching TRBD2. CDR1 and CDR2 (germline): LNHNV, YYDKDF (reference sequence). This CDR3 has 19 residues. The junction had 11 bases not matched to a gene; V was cut back by 3 bases and J by 6 bases.

CDR3 in amino acids: CASRPGGANYGYTF. Here the CDR3 DNA reads TGTGCCAGCAGACCGGGGGGCGCTAACTATGGCTACACCTTC. The chain is built from TRBV6-4 and TRBJ1-2; tentatively, D is TRBD1 (6 bases). With 6 bases removed from V and 0 bases from J, the gap between germline ends came to 11 bases. Germline V gene lookup returns CDR1 MRHNA and CDR2 SNTAGT. CDR3 size: 14 residues.

This clone was recorded only once. The chain carries TRBV11-2 and TRBJ1-1; weak D call: TRBD1 (6 bases). Germline CDR1 and CDR2: SGHAT and FQNNGV. With 3 bases removed from V and 4 bases from J, the gap between germline ends came to 9 bases. The CDR3 spans 13 residues. The CDR3 is CASSLDSRTEAFF. CDR3 sequence (DNA): TGTGCCAGCAGCTTGGACAGCCGCACTGAAGCTTTCTTT.

The chain has TRBV5-1 and TRBJ2-7; TRBD2 is a possible D gene (6 bases). Germline V gene data show CDR1 as SGHRS and CDR2 as YFSETQ. The germline V and J ends were trimmed by 4 bases and 3 bases, with 17 bases remaining between them. The CDR3 runs 15 residues. In DNA form, the CDR3 reads TGCGCCAGCAGCAAGGTCGCGGGGCCTAACTACGAGCAGTACTTC. Its protein product is CASSKVAGPNYEQYF.

This clone was recorded a few times. The chain is built from TRBV15 and TRBJ1-2; 12 bases agree with TRBD1. The CDR3 has 16 residues. V lost 4 bases and J lost 4; bases outside the gene matches: 7. Germline V gene data show CDR1 as LNHNV and CDR2 as YYDKDF (reference sequence). CDR3 region: CATSMGQGAAAYGYTF. The CDR3 DNA reads as TGTGCCACCAGCATGGGACAGGGGGCGGCTGCCTATGGCTACACCTTC.

Regarding this clone: The sample holds other DNA sequences that translate to the same CDR3. The rearrangement joins TRBV6-1 to TRBJ2-7, with D perhaps assigned TRBD1 or TRBD2 (5 bases each). The CDR3 totals 15 residues. Trimming cost V 5 bases and J 0 bases, with 14 bases left between them. Germline V gene sequence: CDR1 MNHNS, CDR2 SASEGT. This CDR3 reads CASSRSGPSSYEQYF. The CDR3 nucleotides read TGTGCCAGCAGTAGATCGGGGCCGAGCTCCTACGAGCAGTACTTC.

This chain joins TRBV25-1 and TRBJ1-4; D may be TRBD1 (5 bases). CDR1 and CDR2 (germline): MGHDK, SYGVNS. The CDR3 extends over 15 amino acids. With 3 bases removed from V and 2 bases from J, the gap between germline ends came to 10 bases. For the CDR3, the DNA is TGTGCCAGCAGTGACAGGGAGCCGACTAATGAAAAACTGTTTTTT. As protein: CASSDREPTNEKLFF.

The genes are TRBV6-1 and TRBJ1-4; D gene uncertain. The CDR3 spans 18 residues. V lost 2 bases, J lost 5 bases, and 21 bases lay in between. Germline loops: CDR1 MNHNS, CDR2 SASEGT. Written as DNA, the CDR3 is TGTGCCAGCAGTGAATATATAGACAACCGGGCCCCGAATGAAAAACTGTTTTTT. This gives the protein CASSEYIDNRAPNEKLFF.

The CDR3 region is CASSQRGANEQFF. Here the CDR3 DNA reads TGTGCCAGCAGCCAGAGGGGCGCGAATGAGCAGTTCTTC. The chain is built from TRBV5-4 and TRBJ2-1; D may be TRBD1 or TRBD2 (5 bases each). Trimming shortened V by 4 bases and J by 7 bases, and 12 bases separated the two germline ends. From germline, CDR1 is SGHNT and CDR2 YYREEE (reference sequence). This CDR3 has 13 residues.

The chain combines TRBV7-9 with TRBJ1-2; D not certain. The V end was cut by 2 bases, the J end by 0 bases, with 4 bases between. The germline CDR1 and CDR2 sequences are SEHNR and FQNEAQ (reference sequence). The CDR3 runs to 13 residues. CDR3 amino acids: CASSLSANYGYTF. The CDR3 nucleotides read TGTGCCAGCAGCTTATCCGCTAACTATGGCTACACCTTC.